This T cell receptor (beta chain) derives from a study of human T cells and chemical hapten exposure. It was from unfractionated whole blood that total RNA was extracted. Germline assignment: CDR1 SGHAT and CDR2 FQNNGV. The CDR3 totals 17 residues. The V segment lost 5 bases and the J segment 1 base; nucleotides outside the gene matches: 10. In the original processing: There were a median of approximately 88,000 TCRs per sample, with a range from 23,224 to 690,600. Using its own MiXCR run on the 5' RACE reads, TCRdb lists one record per CDR3 protein. V and J calls and clone size were set by TCRdb, not the authors. The sample records some 150,000 distinct CDR3 sequences, about 4% being singletons. This clonotype has a count of ten or more.

The source of this sequence is a female donor in good health. V is TRBV11-2 and J is TRBJ1-1; 10 bases map to TRBD1. Here the CDR3 DNA reads TGTGCCAGCAGCCGTACCGGGACAGGGGTTGCGAACACTGAAGCTTTCTTT. As protein: CASSRTGTGVANTEAFF.